The 14 T cell receptor beta chains given below trace back to one sample, sequenced in a study of T-cell memory formation after mild COVID-19. Each CDR3 protein gets one entry after TCRdb re-called the 5' RACE reads with MiXCR. Among approximately 250,000 distinct CDR3 sequences listed, 16% were seen once. Sequenced: PBMCs or a T cell subset sorted from them (not recorded which). The receptors here all came from a man between 18 and 29 years old who had mild COVID-19 (a few samples of this study predate the infection). Cell type and time point are not known.

CDR3 nucleotide sequence: TGTGCCAGCAGTTCGCGGGGGGGCACAGATACGCAGTATTTT. Translating gives CASSSRGGTDTQYF. The chain carries TRBV12-3 or TRBV12-4 and TRBJ2-3, with TRBD2 identical over 8 bases. Trimming at V came to 4 bases and at J to 1 base, leaving 1 base not matched to a gene. The CDR3 has 14 amino acids.

This clonotype was recorded a few times. The chain combines TRBV5-1 with TRBJ2-3; TRBD2 agrees at 11 bases. The CDR3 runs to 18 residues. Germline CDR1 reads SGHRS; CDR2 reads YFSETQ. The J segment lost 1 base and the V segment lost 2 bases, leaving 9 bases of the junction unmatched. The CDR3: CASSFGTSGGSRTDTQYF. CDR3 DNA: TGCGCCAGCAGCTTTGGTACTAGCGGGGGTTCTCGCACAGATACGCAGTATTTT.

The CDR3 here is CASSQERGGEQYF. CDR3 nucleotides: TGCGCCAGCAGCCAAGAACGGGGCGGCGAGCAGTACTTC. This rearrangement joins TRBV4-3 to TRBJ2-7; D is tentatively TRBD1 or TRBD2 (5 bases each). The germline V gene encodes CDR1 LGHNA and CDR2 YSLEER. CDR3 length: 13 residues. V was shortened by 0 bases and J by 6 bases, with 9 bases between the two germline ends.

This clonotype was recorded a few times. V and J are TRBV12-3 or TRBV12-4 and TRBJ2-4; no clear D. V was clipped by 5 bases and J by 6 bases, with 11 bases between them. The CDR3 runs 13 residues. The CDR3 sequence: CASSPGGRNIQYF. The CDR3, as DNA: TGTGCCAGCAGTCCCGGCGGCAGAAACATTCAGTACTTC.

The chain has TRBV20-1 and TRBJ2-7; TRBD1 might be the D (7 bases). CDR1 and CDR2 (germline): DFQATT, SNEGSKA (reference sequence). The CDR3 runs 14 residues. Trimming cost V 1 base and J 7 bases, with 17 bases left between them. The CDR3 sequence is CSARASEGAGEQYF. CDR3 coding DNA: TGCAGTGCTAGAGCCTCGGAGGGGGCAGGGGAGCAGTACTTC.

V is TRBV7-8 and J is TRBJ2-2; a weak D match, TRBD1 (6 bases). The CDR3 extends over 15 amino acids. Trimming stripped 6 bases from V and 2 bases from J, with 13 bases between. Per germline, CDR1 SGHVS and CDR2 FQNEAQ. The CDR3: CASSYPQGNTGELFF. The CDR3 bases are TGTGCCAGCAGTTACCCACAGGGTAACACCGGGGAGCTGTTTTTT.

V and J are TRBV4-3 and TRBJ2-7; the match to TRBD1 covers 9 bases. V lost 3 bases to trimming and J lost 4 bases; unmatched junction nucleotides: 7. The CDR3 loop spans 15 amino acids. The germline V gene has CDR1 LGHNA and CDR2 YSLEER. The chain's CDR3 is CASSQGTGSAYEQYF. Written as DNA, the CDR3 is TGCGCCAGCAGCCAGGGGACAGGGTCTGCGTACGAGCAGTACTTC.

The chain uses TRBV28 and TRBJ2-7; D might be TRBD1 (6 bases). The CDR3 contains 16 residues. Germline CDR1 reads MDHEN; CDR2 reads SYDVKM. Trimming removed 4 bases from V and 0 bases from J, with 16 bases in between. The CDR3 here is CASSSSTGRRSYEQYV. CDR3 coding DNA: TGTGCCAGCAGTTCGTCGACAGGACGCCGCTCCTACGAGCAGTACGTC.

The rearrangement joins TRBV5-1 to TRBJ2-3; TRBD1 agrees at 8 bases. V was clipped by 3 bases and J by 0 bases; unmatched bases: 6. The germline V gene has CDR1 SGHRS and CDR2 YFSETQ. The CDR3 runs 16 residues. CDR3 region: CASSWGQVLSTDTQYF. As DNA, the CDR3 is TGCGCCAGCAGCTGGGGACAGGTCCTCAGCACAGATACGCAGTATTTT.

This clonotype has just a few counts. This chain connects TRBV11-3 to TRBJ1-1; D unresolved. Germline CDR1 reads SGHNT; CDR2 reads YENEEA. Trimming took 5 bases from V and 7 from J, leaving 14 bases between them. The CDR3 is made up of 13 amino acids. The CDR3 loop is CASSGGFGNEAFF. In nucleotides, the CDR3 is TGTGCCAGCAGCGGCGGGTTCGGAAATGAAGCTTTCTTT.

This clonotype was recorded a few times. Here the CDR3 reads CASRKEDSGTGELFF. The CDR3 DNA follows: TGTGCCAGTAGGAAAGAGGACAGCGGCACCGGGGAGCTGTTTTTT. The J gene is TRBJ2-2, the V gene TRBV19; a possible D gene is TRBD1 (6 bases). The CDR3 is made up of 15 amino acids. With 6 bases removed from V and 4 bases from J, the gap between germline ends came to 15 bases. Germline CDR1 is LNHDA and CDR2 is SQIVND (reference sequence).

The chain employs TRBV12-3 or TRBV12-4 and TRBJ2-2; possible D gene TRBD2, 5 bases. CDR3 size: 15 residues. The V end was cut by 7 bases, the J end by 3 bases, with 15 bases between. The CDR3 DNA reads as TGTGCCAGCAACGTACCGGGGAAATACACCGGGGAGCTGTTTTTT. Protein product: CASNVPGKYTGELFF.

The chain employs TRBV4-3 and TRBJ2-3; no reliable D call. The CDR3 length is 13 residues. CDR1 and CDR2 (germline): LGHNA, YSLEER. The V gene lost 4 bases and the J gene lost 5 bases, with 10 bases spanning the gap. The CDR3 region is CASSPLSGDTQYF. CDR3 nucleotide sequence: TGCGCCAGCAGCCCGCTCTCCGGAGATACGCAGTATTTT.

This clonotype appeared a few times. The chain links TRBV19 to TRBJ1-1, with no clear D. Germline values: CDR1 LNHDA, CDR2 SQIVND (reference sequence). Trimming pared 5 bases from V and 8 bases from J, leaving 9 bases between. The CDR3 is made up of 11 amino acids. As DNA, the CDR3 is TGTGCCAGTAGTTTTTACAGAGAAGCTTTCTTT. Amino acid sequence: CASSFYREAFF.